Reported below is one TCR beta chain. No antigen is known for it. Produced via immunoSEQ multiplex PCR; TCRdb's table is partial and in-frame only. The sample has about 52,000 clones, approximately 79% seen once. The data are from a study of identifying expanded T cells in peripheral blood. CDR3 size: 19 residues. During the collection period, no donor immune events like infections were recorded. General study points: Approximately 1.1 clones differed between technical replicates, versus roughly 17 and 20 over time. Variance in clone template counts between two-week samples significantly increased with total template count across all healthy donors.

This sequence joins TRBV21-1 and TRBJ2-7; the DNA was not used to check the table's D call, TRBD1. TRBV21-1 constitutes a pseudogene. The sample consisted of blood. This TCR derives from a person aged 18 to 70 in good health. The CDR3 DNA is TGTGCCAGCAGCAAAGTGGAGACAGGGGCCCCCAATTTCTCGTACGAGCAGTACGTC. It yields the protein CASSKVETGAPNFSYEQYV.